The present T cell receptor (beta chain) was sequenced within a study of identical twins. TCRdb redid the calling of the 5' RACE reads with MiXCR, one entry per CDR3 protein. The data show roughly 720,000 distinct CDR3 sequences, roughly 18% seen once. This clonotype was observed a few times. A further study also used this sample, focusing on T cells expressing NK-cell markers.

The sequence was obtained from a young woman in good health. Material: PBMCs.

CDR3 region: CASKWVGQPQHF. CDR3 DNA sequence: TGTGCCAGCAAGTGGGTGGGTCAGCCCCAGCATTTT. The chain recombines TRBV6-2 or TRBV6-3 with TRBJ1-5; D gene unclear. Germline V gives CDR1 MNHEY, CDR2 SVGEGT. V lost 7 bases, J lost 6 bases, and 10 bases lay in between. The CDR3 has 12 residues.